This entry is about one TCR beta chain. Its antigen is not identified. To make TCR beta libraries, researchers used iRepertoire HTBI primers and Arm-PCR of CDR3 regions. MiXCR was run by TCRdb on the multiplex PCR reads, yielding one entry per CDR3 protein. This sample has a few hundred thousand distinct CDR3 sequences; roughly 24% occur once, and the top ten carry less than 30%. Germline V lookup: CDR1 DFQATT, CDR2 SNEGSKA (reference sequence). Trimming took 3 bases from V and 5 from J, leaving 16 bases between them. The CDR3 contains 14 residues. Time point noted: persistent/refractory GD, antithyroid drugs over 5 years with positive TRAb. The TCR library was made from RNA extracted from PBMCs. Patients were enrolled at an endocrinology department in Xi'an, China. The record originates from a study of regulatory T cells in long-lasting Graves disease. The study, taken as a whole, reports: TRBV28 was favored in persistent disease, as were TRBJ1-2 and TRBJ2-5. Newly diagnosed patients had higher TCR diversity than persistent Graves' patients did.

The origin of this receptor is a middle-aged woman with Graves disease. The chain carries TRBV20-1 and TRBJ1-2; D remains ambiguous. Specimen: peripheral blood mononuclear cells (PBMCs), collected when the disease was refractory, from a patient treated with antithyroid drugs. CDR3 nucleotide sequence: TGCAGTGCTAGGGAGAGGGCGCGGCCTTATGGCTACACCTTC. Protein: CSARERARPYGYTF.